The present entry profiles one T cell receptor (beta chain) with its context. Other nucleotide sequences in the sample specify the same CDR3. CDR3 length: 17 residues. V lost 4 bases and J 0 bases, leaving 19 bases between the germline ends. Germline CDR1 is SGHDT and CDR2 is YYEEEE. A multiplex PCR was run with 60 Vbeta primers and 13 Jbeta primers. TCRdb's copy holds only in-frame clones and misses some; the assay was immunoSEQ multiplex PCR. In the table there are 150,000 to 200,000 clones, around 81% of which are singletons. The data were taken from a study of cytomegalovirus exposure and HLA in healthy donors.

The TCR sequence derives from a woman younger than 35 in good health and CMV-seropositive. The sample was PBMCs. The rearrangement links TRBV5-6 to TRBJ2-5; weak D call: TRBD1 (5 bases). CDR3 in DNA: TGTGCCAGCAGCCTGGCCGAAGGTGGGGCATACCAAGAGACCCAGTACTTC. As protein: CASSLAEGGAYQETQYF. Full variable domain (remainder filled in from reference TRBV5-6 and TRBJ2-5): DAGVTQSPTHLIKTRGQQVTLRCSPKSGHDTVSWYQQALGQGPQFIFQYYEEEERQRGNFPDRFSGHQFPNYSSELNVNALLLGDSALYLCASSLAEGGAYQETQYFGPGTRLLVL.